Listed below are T cell receptor beta chains from one sample, sequenced in a study of blood T cell repertoires in COVID-19. Here immunoSEQ multiplex PCR was the method, and the copy in TCRdb shows in-frame clones only, minus some. Of hundreds of thousands of clones in the sample, over 75% were seen once. The sequencing sample was made of peripheral blood. The receptors come from a man in his fifties with acute or convalescent COVID-19. Both conserved end residues are part of each CDR3. Fields, in order: CDR3 protein, V gene, J gene, CDR3 length.

CDR3: CASSPYSGSTDTQYF
V: TRBV3-1/TRBV3-2
J: TRBJ2-3
length: 15

CDR3: CASSYSRTENTEAFF
V: TRBV6-5
J: TRBJ1-1
length: 15

CDR3: CASRGQIISYNEQFF
V: TRBV2
J: TRBJ2-1
length: 15

CDR3: CATSRDREVDEQYF
V: TRBV15
J: TRBJ2-7
length: 14

CDR3: CASSYSRGLASYEQYF
V: TRBV6-5
J: TRBJ2-7
length: 16

CDR3: CASSLAGTDTQYF
V: TRBV5-1
J: TRBJ2-3
length: 13

CDR3: CASSPHGQGNTEAFF
V: TRBV6-2/TRBV6-3
J: TRBJ1-1
length: 15

CDR3: CASSRGGLPTGGNTIYF
V: TRBV2
J: TRBJ1-3
length: 17

CDR3: CASSYAGGYGYTF
V: TRBV6-2/TRBV6-3
J: TRBJ1-2
length: 13

CDR3: CASRGTSGTYNEQFF
V: TRBV6-5
J: TRBJ2-1
length: 15

CDR3: CASSGGQAIRGYTF
V: TRBV5-1
J: TRBJ1-2
length: 14

CDR3: CAWSTGTGSAYNEQFF
V: TRBV30
J: TRBJ2-1
length: 16